This T cell receptor beta chain was obtained from a study of neoadjuvant anti-PD-1 for oral cavity cancer. Findings and caveats of the study: Only a few patients per response group were TCR-analyzed; validation needed. Pretreatment Treg/Th17 ratio correlated inversely with post-treatment tumor clonality.

Data came from immunoSEQ multiplex PCR; TCRdb stores just in-frame clones and leaves some out. The sample holds over 15,000 clones, approximately 70% seen once. With regard to this clone: The antigen remains undetermined.

The CDR3 totals 14 residues. Per germline, CDR1 MDHEN and CDR2 SYDVKM. V lost 5 bases, J lost 2 bases, and 12 bases lay in between. The specimen comprised PBMCs, sampled before nivolumab (anti-PD-1) treatment. V is TRBV28 and J is TRBJ1-2, with D perhaps matching TRBD1 (6 bases). This receptor was identified in a person aged 35 to 85 with oral cavity squamous cell carcinoma. The CDR3 bases are TGTGCCAGCAGTCCCACAGGGATAAACTATGGCTACACCTTC. Translation gives CASSPTGINYGYTF.